The 2 T cell receptor beta chains below all came from one sample that was sequenced in a study of blood T cell repertoires in COVID-19. Measured with immunoSEQ multiplex PCR; TCRdb has only the in-frame clones, and not every one. The table records around 290,000 clones, around 87% of them present only once. Sample: peripheral blood. The receptors stem from a woman between 45 and 65 years old who had recovered from COVID-19.

This clone occurred a few times. The chain is built from TRBV25-1 and TRBJ2-1; D possibly corresponds to TRBD2 (5 bases). Germline V lookup: CDR1 MGHDK, CDR2 SYGVNS. CDR3 length: 13 amino acids. The V end lost 6 bases, the J end lost 5 bases, and 11 bases lay between the germline ends. The CDR3 DNA follows: TGTGCCAGCAGCTTGAGGGCTGACAATGAGCAGTTCTTC. This translates into CASSLRADNEQFF.

The CDR3 DNA reads as TGTGCCAGCAGTTACCGGACTAGCGGGAGTGGGAGCTCCTACGAGCAGTACTTC. Protein: CASSYRTSGSGSSYEQYF. The J gene is TRBJ2-7, the V gene TRBV6-2 or TRBV6-3, with TRBD2 identical over 13 bases. This CDR3 is built from 18 residues. V lost 2 bases and J lost 0; bases outside the gene matches: 7. The germline gives CDR1 MNHEY, CDR2 SVGEGT.